This TCR beta chain is drawn from a study of long-term antiretroviral therapy in people with HIV. The libraries were made with immunoSEQ v3.0 at survey level. Only in-frame clones appear in the TCRdb table, and some are missing; sequencing was by immunoSEQ multiplex PCR. Of approximately 37,000 clones listed, 75% to 90% are singletons. Study-wide results and caveats: ART-treated samples gained diversity yet remained below transplant donor controls. Dating from about 2003 to 2018, the blood was possibly obtained under older ART regimens.

Comment on this clone: The target antigen is unknown.

Per the germline V gene, CDR1 is SQVTM and CDR2 is ANQGSEA. Trimming shortened V by 0 bases and J by 4 bases, and 10 bases separated the two germline ends. The CDR3 covers 13 residues. This material consisted of unsorted PBMCs, taken 1 year after starting antiretroviral therapy. The gene calls are TRBV29-1 and TRBJ2-7; D not certain. The clonotype originates from a man aged 18 to 30 with HIV. The CDR3: CSVEDKDGYEQYF. Here the CDR3 DNA reads TGCAGCGTTGAAGATAAGGATGGGTACGAGCAGTACTTC.